A single sample is the source of the 28 T cell receptor beta chains below, sequenced in a study of T cell responses to AZD1222 COVID-19 vaccine. Repertoires were generated with immunoSEQ multiplex PCR, while TCRdb's copy carries only in-frame clones and drops some. The sample yields about 150,000 clones, roughly 90% seen once. The sample in question was peripheral blood, obtained on day 0 of MenACWY control vaccination. The origin of the receptors is an adult in good health.

V usage is TRBV11-3 and J usage is TRBJ2-5, with a weak D call TRBD1 (5 bases). V lost 8 bases and J 5 bases, leaving 18 bases between the germline ends. Germline CDR1 and CDR2: SGHNT and YENEEA. The CDR3 covers 14 residues. DNA of the CDR3: TGTGCCAGCGCAGCTTTGGCAGGGAAGGAGACCCAGTACTTC. Amino acids: CASAALAGKETQYF.

This clone was counted only a few times. CDR3 sequence: CSVQKRESSGEQYF. CDR3 DNA sequence: TGCAGCGTTCAAAAGCGGGAGAGTTCCGGCGAGCAGTACTTC. The chain is built from TRBV29-1 and TRBJ2-7; 8 bases match TRBD2. V dropped 5 bases and J dropped 6; count of bases not matched to a gene: 12. Germline loops: CDR1 SQVTM, CDR2 ANQGSEA. The CDR3 has 14 amino acids.

V usage is TRBV11-2 and J usage is TRBJ1-1; D remains unclear. Germline V gene lookup returns CDR1 SGHAT and CDR2 FQNNGV. Trimming cost V 2 bases and J 2 bases, with 3 bases left between them. The CDR3 runs 12 residues. CDR3 nucleotides: TGTGCCAGCAGCTTAAGAAACACTGAAGCTTTCTTT. Protein product: CASSLRNTEAFF.

DNA of the CDR3: TGTGCCAGCAGCTTAGCGCGGGGGAGGGGCAGAAGCTCCTATAATTCACCCCTCCACTTT. Translation: CASSLARGRGRSSYNSPLHF. V usage is TRBV7-6 and J usage is TRBJ1-6, with D maybe TRBD1 (5 bases). Germline values: CDR1 SGHVS, CDR2 FNYEAQ. The CDR3 extends over 20 amino acids. The V end was cut by 0 bases, the J end by 0 bases, with 18 bases between. The full variable domain, rest sourced from reference TRBV7-6 and TRBJ1-6, is GAGVSQSPRYKVTKRGQDVALRCDPISGHVSLYWYRQALGQGPEFLTYFNYEAQQDKSGLPNDRFSAERPEGSISTLTIQRTEQRDSAMYRCASSLARGRGRSSYNSPLHFGNGTRLTVT.

The chain employs TRBV7-6 and TRBJ2-5, with a possible D match to TRBD1 (5 bases). The CDR3 extends over 15 amino acids. Trimming cost V 3 bases and J 5 bases, with 16 bases left between them. Germline lookup yields CDR1 SGHVS and CDR2 FNYEAQ. The CDR3 region has the DNA TGTGCCAGCAGCTTGGCCAGGGCACAATTTGAGACCCAGTACTTC. It yields the protein CASSLARAQFETQYF. Combining the CDR3 with reference TRBV7-6 and TRBJ2-5 gives the whole variable domain GAGVSQSPRYKVTKRGQDVALRCDPISGHVSLYWYRQALGQGPEFLTYFNYEAQQDKSGLPNDRFSAERPEGSISTLTIQRTEQRDSAMYRCASSLARAQFETQYFGPGTRLLVL.

The chain carries TRBV7-9 and TRBJ1-3; possible D gene TRBD1, 6 bases. The CDR3 loop spans 17 amino acids. In germline, CDR1 is SEHNR, CDR2 FQNEAQ (reference sequence). V lost 1 base and J lost 0, with 13 bases in between. CDR3 region: CASSLDGGGSSGNTIYF. CDR3 coding DNA: TGTGCCAGCAGCTTAGATGGAGGGGGGAGCTCTGGAAACACCATATATTTT.

V and J are TRBV27 and TRBJ2-1, with D tentatively TRBD2 (6 bases). Germline V gives CDR1 MNHEY, CDR2 SMNVEV (reference sequence). Trimming stripped 5 bases from V and 4 bases from J, with 18 bases between. This CDR3 has 16 amino acids. The CDR3 region has the DNA TGTGCCAGCAGTCCCCTACGGGGGTTAAAGTACAATGAGCAGTTCTTC. Its protein is CASSPLRGLKYNEQFF.

V gene TRBV15 combines with J gene TRBJ2-3, with unresolved D. The V end lost 4 bases, the J end lost 5 bases, and 4 bases lay between the germline ends. This CDR3 is 11 amino acids long. The germline V gene encodes CDR1 LNHNV and CDR2 YYDKDF (reference sequence). The chain's CDR3 is CATSTGDTQYF. CDR3 DNA sequence: TGTGCCACCAGCACAGGAGATACGCAGTATTTT. Looking up the rest from reference TRBV15 and TRBJ2-3 gives the full variable domain: DAMVIQNPRYQVTQFGKPVTLSCSQTLNHNVMYWYQQKSSQAPKLLFHYYDKDFNNEADTPDNFQSRRPNTSFCFLDIRSPGLGDTAMYLCATSTGDTQYFGPGTRLTVL.

This chain links TRBV7-9 with TRBJ2-1; 8 bases fit TRBD1. The V gene end was trimmed by 6 bases and the J gene end by 5 bases; junction bases not matched to a gene: 9. This CDR3 spans 15 amino acids. Germline assignment: CDR1 SEHNR and CDR2 FQNEAQ (reference sequence). This CDR3 reads CASSLITGGNNEQFF. CDR3 coding DNA: TGTGCCAGCAGTTTAATTACAGGGGGGAACAATGAGCAGTTCTTC.

The chain recombines TRBV3-1 (or the pseudogene TRBV3-2) with TRBJ1-3, with D possibly matching TRBD1 (6 bases). Looked up from germline, CDR1 is LGHDT and CDR2 is YNNKEL (reference sequence). The CDR3 covers 18 residues. V was cut by 1 base and J by 0 bases, with 16 bases left in between. The CDR3 nucleotides read TGTGCCAGCAGCCAAGGGAATCTAGGACAGCTCTCTGGAAACACCATATATTTT. It codes for CASSQGNLGQLSGNTIYF.

V usage is TRBV11-2 and J usage is TRBJ2-1, with D unresolved. This CDR3 is 15 amino acids long. From germline, CDR1 is SGHAT and CDR2 FQNNGV. Trimming pared 1 base from V and 7 bases from J, leaving 14 bases between. CDR3 sequence reads: CASSLGALEGNEQFF. The CDR3 DNA reads as TGTGCCAGCAGCTTAGGGGCCCTAGAAGGAAATGAGCAGTTCTTC.

The chain couples TRBV7-2 to TRBJ2-7, with 8 bases fitting TRBD1. Losses at the gene ends were 0 bases for V and 3 bases for J; bases not matched to a gene: 4. The germline V gene has CDR1 SGHTA and CDR2 FQGNSA. The CDR3 totals 15 residues. The DNA for the CDR3 is TGTGCCAGCAGCTTAGCTCGAACAGGGGGCTACGAGCAGTACTTC. This gives the protein CASSLARTGGYEQYF.

The table lists this clone with a count of one. This rearrangement joins TRBV5-1 to TRBJ2-2; D possibly corresponds to TRBD2 (6 bases). V was clipped by 2 bases and J by 5 bases, with 16 bases between them. There are 16 residues in the CDR3. In germline, CDR1 is SGHRS, CDR2 YFSETQ. The CDR3 nucleotides are TGCGCCAGCAGCTTAATCCCGGGACTTCTTACCGGGGAGCTGTTTTTT. This sequence encodes CASSLIPGLLTGELFF.

CDR3 amino acids: CASGGGRSGANVLTF. For the CDR3, the DNA is TGTGCCAGCGGGGGGGGCAGGTCTGGGGCCAACGTCCTGACTTTC. The rearrangement joins TRBV25-1 to TRBJ2-6, with D tentatively TRBD2 (7 bases). V dropped 8 bases and J dropped 1 base, with 12 bases sitting between them. CDR1 is MGHDK and CDR2 is SYGVNS in the germline V gene. This CDR3 contains 15 residues.

The gene calls are TRBV19 and TRBJ1-6; D ambiguous. The germline gives CDR1 LNHDA, CDR2 SQIVND (reference sequence). With 3 bases removed from V and 8 bases from J, the gap between germline ends came to 5 bases. CDR3 size: 12 residues. The CDR3 spells CASSISDSPLHF. Written as DNA, the CDR3 is TGTGCCAGTAGTATTTCGGATTCACCCCTCCACTTT. Full variable domain (missing parts from reference TRBV19 and TRBJ1-6): DGGITQSPKYLFRKEGQNVTLSCEQNLNHDAMYWYRQDPGQGLRLIYYSQIVNDFQKGDIAEGYSVSREKKESFPLTVTSAQKNPTAFYLCASSISDSPLHFGNGTRLTVT.

This chain connects TRBV19 to TRBJ2-2, with D possibly being TRBD2 (5 bases). Trimming stripped 6 bases from V and 7 bases from J, with 15 bases between. Germline CDR1 reads LNHDA; CDR2 reads SQIVND (reference sequence). The CDR3 consists of 14 residues. The chain's CDR3 is CASSIRGRDGELFF. The CDR3 nucleotides are TGTGCCAGTAGCATCCGGGGTAGGGACGGGGAGCTGTTTTTT.

The V gene is TRBV20-1, the J gene TRBJ2-2; 7 nucleotides agree with TRBD2. V shed 3 bases, J shed 1 base, and the junction held 2 bases outside the gene matches. Germline CDR1 DFQATT, CDR2 SNEGSKA (reference sequence). CDR3 length: 14 amino acids. The CDR3 sequence: CSASGGGNTGELFF. The CDR3 DNA is TGCAGTGCTAGTGGCGGGGGGAACACCGGGGAGCTGTTTTTT.

The CDR3 spells CASSTRLTDTQYF. The CDR3 DNA sequence: TGTGCCAGTAGTACCCGTTTAACAGATACGCAGTATTTT. The rearrangement joins TRBV19 to TRBJ2-3; the D is unclear. The CDR3 runs to 13 residues. Germline CDR1 LNHDA, CDR2 SQIVND (reference sequence). Deletions cut 4 bases from V and 3 bases from J, with 8 bases between.

The chain uses TRBV3-1 (or the pseudogene TRBV3-2) and TRBJ2-2; no clear D. The CDR3 loop spans 14 amino acids. Germline V gene data show CDR1 as LGHDT and CDR2 as YNNKEL (reference sequence). Deletions cut 1 base from V and 6 bases from J, with 9 bases between. The CDR3 reads CASSQALRSGELFF. CDR3 bases: TGTGCCAGCAGCCAAGCCCTACGGTCCGGGGAGCTGTTTTTT.

The chain joins TRBV7-9 to TRBJ1-1; a possible D gene is TRBD1 (5 bases). The germline V and J ends were trimmed by 2 bases and 6 bases, with 13 bases remaining between them. The CDR3 is 14 residues long. In germline, CDR1 is SEHNR, CDR2 FQNEAQ (reference sequence). The CDR3 region has the DNA TGTGCCAGCAGCTTATATGGGGCTGAGGCTGAAGCTTTCTTT. Translation: CASSLYGAEAEAFF.

The gene calls are TRBV5-6 and TRBJ1-2; the D is unclear. Germline V CDR1 and CDR2: SGHDT, YYEEEE. This CDR3 is 13 amino acids long. V was cut by 1 base and J by 8 bases, with 12 bases left in between. DNA of the CDR3: TGTGCCAGCAGCTTGCGGGATCTTGGCGGCTACACCTTC. Residues: CASSLRDLGGYTF.

The rearrangement joins TRBV28 to TRBJ2-1; 8 bases line up with TRBD1. Germline V gene sequence: CDR1 MDHEN, CDR2 SYDVKM. Unmatched junction bases numbered 7, after V lost 6 bases and J lost 3 bases. CDR3 length: 15 residues. CDR3 loop: CASSPGQGIYNEQFF. CDR3 DNA: TGTGCCAGCAGCCCAGGACAGGGAATCTACAATGAGCAGTTCTTC.

The chain is built from TRBV5-6 and TRBJ1-2; D is perhaps TRBD1 (5 bases). Trimming stripped 0 bases from V and 10 bases from J, with 13 bases between. The CDR3 spans 13 residues. The germline CDR1 and CDR2 sequences are SGHDT and YYEEEE. DNA of the CDR3: TGTGCCAGCAGCTTGGCCTTGGCAGGGCTCTACACCTTC. Residues: CASSLALAGLYTF.

The chain uses TRBV12-3 or TRBV12-4 and TRBJ1-2; D unclear. Trimming took off 8 bases at V and 2 bases at J, with 12 bases between the two ends. CDR3 size: 13 residues. CDR3 protein: CASFTWGNYGYTF. The CDR3, as DNA: TGTGCCAGCTTCACGTGGGGAAACTATGGCTACACCTTC.

The rearrangement links TRBV18 to TRBJ1-2, with 7 positions matching TRBD1. The CDR3 has 13 amino acids. Germline trimming cut 3 bases from V and 7 bases from J; bases unmatched to any gene: 5. Germline CDR1 KGHSH, CDR2 LQKENI. The CDR3 region is CASSPDRVRGYTF. As DNA, the CDR3 is TGTGCCAGCTCACCCGACAGGGTGCGTGGCTACACCTTC. Variable domain in full (rest from reference TRBV18 and TRBJ1-2): NAGVMQNPRHLVRRRGQEARLRCSPMKGHSHVYWYRQLPEEGLKFMVYLQKENIIDESGMPKERFSAEFPKEGPSILRIQQVVRGDSAAYFCASSPDRVRGYTFGSGTRLTVV.

The gene calls are TRBV11-2 and TRBJ1-5; D uncertain. V was cut by 11 bases and J by 2 bases, with 10 bases left in between. The germline V gene has CDR1 SGHAT and CDR2 FQNNGV. CDR3 length: 12 residues. CDR3 bases: TGTGCCTCCCAGTCGGGCAATCAGCCCCAGCATTTT. It codes for CASQSGNQPQHF.

The genes are TRBV28 and TRBJ2-7; 9 positions agree with TRBD1. Germline V gene sequence: CDR1 MDHEN, CDR2 SYDVKM. The V and J ends lost 6 bases and 5 bases, in that order; junction bases with no gene match: 8. This CDR3 contains 14 residues. The CDR3 nucleotides are TGTGCCAGCAGCCCACCCGGGACAGGGAACGAGCAGTACGTC. Translated, it gives CASSPPGTGNEQYV.

This clone was detected once. The chain has TRBV18 and TRBJ2-6, with D possibly being TRBD1 (5 bases). V was cut by 1 base and J by 1 base, with 8 bases left in between. The CDR3 loop spans 16 amino acids. Looked up from germline, CDR1 is KGHSH and CDR2 is LQKENI. The CDR3 is CASSPLQGSGANVLTF. CDR3 DNA: TGTGCCAGCTCACCACTGCAGGGATCTGGGGCCAACGTCCTGACTTTC.